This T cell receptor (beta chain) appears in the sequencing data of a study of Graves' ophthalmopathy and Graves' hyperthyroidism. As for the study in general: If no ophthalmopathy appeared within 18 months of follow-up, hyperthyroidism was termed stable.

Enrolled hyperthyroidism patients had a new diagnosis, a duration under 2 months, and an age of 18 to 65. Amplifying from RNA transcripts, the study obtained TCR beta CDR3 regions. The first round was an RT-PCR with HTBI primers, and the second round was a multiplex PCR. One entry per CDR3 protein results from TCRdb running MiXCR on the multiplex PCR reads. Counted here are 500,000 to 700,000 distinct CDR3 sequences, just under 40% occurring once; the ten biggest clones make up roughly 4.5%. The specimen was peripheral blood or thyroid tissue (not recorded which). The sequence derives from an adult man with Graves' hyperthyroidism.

The CDR3 DNA reads TGTGCCACCAGCAGTTACTCCAACCAGGGCAATCAGCCCCAGCATTTT. It encodes CATSSYSNQGNQPQHF. This sequence joins TRBV15 and TRBJ1-5; no reliable D call. This CDR3 has 16 residues. Trimming took off 3 bases at V and 2 bases at J, with 14 bases between the two ends. The V gene's germline CDR1 is LNHNV and CDR2 YYDKDF (reference sequence).